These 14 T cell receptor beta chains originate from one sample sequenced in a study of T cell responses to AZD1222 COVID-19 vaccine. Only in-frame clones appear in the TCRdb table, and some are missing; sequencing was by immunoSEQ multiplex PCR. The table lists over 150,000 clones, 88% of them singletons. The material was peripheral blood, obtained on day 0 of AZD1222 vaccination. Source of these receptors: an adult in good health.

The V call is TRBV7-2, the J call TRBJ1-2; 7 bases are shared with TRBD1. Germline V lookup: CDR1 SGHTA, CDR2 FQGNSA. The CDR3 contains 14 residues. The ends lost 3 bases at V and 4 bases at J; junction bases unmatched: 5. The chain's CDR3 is CASSFGQVLYGYTF. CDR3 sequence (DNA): TGTGCCAGCAGCTTCGGACAGGTCCTCTATGGCTACACCTTC.

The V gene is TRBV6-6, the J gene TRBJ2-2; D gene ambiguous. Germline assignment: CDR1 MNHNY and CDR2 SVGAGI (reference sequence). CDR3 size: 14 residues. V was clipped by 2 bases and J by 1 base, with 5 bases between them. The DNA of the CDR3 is TGTGCCAGCAGTTACACCTTGAACACCGGGGAGCTGTTTTTT. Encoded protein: CASSYTLNTGELFF.

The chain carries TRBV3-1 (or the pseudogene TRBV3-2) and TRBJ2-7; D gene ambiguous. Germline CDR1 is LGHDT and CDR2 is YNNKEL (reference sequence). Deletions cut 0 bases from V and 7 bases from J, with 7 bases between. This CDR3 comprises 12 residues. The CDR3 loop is CASSQDIQEQYF. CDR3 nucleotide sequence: TGTGCCAGCAGCCAAGATATTCAGGAGCAGTACTTC.

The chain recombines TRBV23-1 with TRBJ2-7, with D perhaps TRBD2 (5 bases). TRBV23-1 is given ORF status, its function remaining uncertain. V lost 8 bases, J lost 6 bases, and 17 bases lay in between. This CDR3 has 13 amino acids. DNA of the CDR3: TGCGCCAGCCACCCCCCCGTCCGGGGCGAGCAGTACTTC. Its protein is CASHPPVRGEQYF.

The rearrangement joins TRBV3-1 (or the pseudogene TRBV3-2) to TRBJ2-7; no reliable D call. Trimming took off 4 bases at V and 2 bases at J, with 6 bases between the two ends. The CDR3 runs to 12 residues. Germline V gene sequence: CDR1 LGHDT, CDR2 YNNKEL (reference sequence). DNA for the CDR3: TGTGCCAGCAGCCTCGGCGCCTACGAGCAGTACTTC. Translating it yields CASSLGAYEQYF.

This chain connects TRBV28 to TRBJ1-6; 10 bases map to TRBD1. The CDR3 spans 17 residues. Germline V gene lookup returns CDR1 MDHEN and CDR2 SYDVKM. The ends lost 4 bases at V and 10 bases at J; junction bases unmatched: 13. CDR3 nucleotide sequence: TGTGCCAGCAGTTCCGGGACAGGGGTCAGTATACGGTCACCCCTCCACTTT. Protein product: CASSSGTGVSIRSPLHF.

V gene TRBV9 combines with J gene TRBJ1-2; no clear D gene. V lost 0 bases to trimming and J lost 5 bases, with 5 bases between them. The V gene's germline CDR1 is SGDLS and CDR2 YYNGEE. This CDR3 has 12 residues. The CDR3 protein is CASSVDAYGYTF. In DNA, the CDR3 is TGTGCCAGCAGCGTAGATGCGTATGGCTACACCTTC.

In nucleotides, the CDR3 is TGCGCCAGCAGTGGACAGCTTAATTCACCCCTCCACTTT. This sequence encodes CASSGQLNSPLHF. The chain recombines TRBV10-1 with TRBJ1-6, with D tentatively TRBD1 (5 bases). The length of the CDR3 is 13 residues. Germline V CDR1 and CDR2: WNHNN, SYGVQD (reference sequence). Trimming pared 4 bases from V and 6 bases from J, leaving 7 bases between.

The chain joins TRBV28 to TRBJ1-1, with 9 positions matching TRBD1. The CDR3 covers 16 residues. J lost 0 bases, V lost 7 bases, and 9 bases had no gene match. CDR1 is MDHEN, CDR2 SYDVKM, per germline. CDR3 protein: CASKVPGQGLNTEAFF. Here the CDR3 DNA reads TGTGCCAGCAAAGTCCCGGGACAGGGTTTGAACACTGAAGCTTTCTTT.

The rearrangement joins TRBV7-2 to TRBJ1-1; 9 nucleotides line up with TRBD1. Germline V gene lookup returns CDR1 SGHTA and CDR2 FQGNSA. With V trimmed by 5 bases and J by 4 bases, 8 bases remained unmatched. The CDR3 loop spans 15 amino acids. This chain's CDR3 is CASSPGTGRGTEAFF. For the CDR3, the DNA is TGTGCCAGCAGCCCGGGGACAGGGAGGGGCACTGAAGCTTTCTTT.

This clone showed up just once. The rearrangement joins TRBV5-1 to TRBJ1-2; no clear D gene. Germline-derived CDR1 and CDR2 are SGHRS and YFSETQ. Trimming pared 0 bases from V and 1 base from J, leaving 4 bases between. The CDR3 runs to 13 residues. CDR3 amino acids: CASSLAYNYGYTF. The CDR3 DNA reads TGCGCCAGCAGCTTGGCCTATAACTATGGCTACACCTTC.

This CDR3 reads CASSLDTAYYEQYF. CDR3 DNA sequence: TGTGCCAGCAGCTTAGACACAGCGTACTACGAGCAGTACTTC. The rearrangement links TRBV7-9 to TRBJ2-7; D is ambiguous. V shed 1 base and J shed 3 bases, with 10 bases lying between them. Germline CDR1 reads SEHNR; CDR2 reads FQNEAQ (reference sequence). This CDR3 is 14 amino acids long.

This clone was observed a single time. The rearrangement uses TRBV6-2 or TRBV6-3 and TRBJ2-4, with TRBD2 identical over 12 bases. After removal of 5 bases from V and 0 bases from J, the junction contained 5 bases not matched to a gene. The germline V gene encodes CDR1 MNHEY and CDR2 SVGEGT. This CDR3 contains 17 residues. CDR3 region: CASSPPSGGAAKNIQYF. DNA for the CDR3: TGTGCCAGCAGTCCCCCTAGCGGGGGGGCAGCCAAAAACATTCAGTACTTC.

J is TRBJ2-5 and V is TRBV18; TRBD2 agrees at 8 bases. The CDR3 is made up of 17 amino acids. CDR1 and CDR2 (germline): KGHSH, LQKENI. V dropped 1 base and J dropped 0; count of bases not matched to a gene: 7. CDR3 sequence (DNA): TGTGCCAGCTCACCACGGCTTAGCGGGGCGAACCAAGAGACCCAGTACTTC. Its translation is CASSPRLSGANQETQYF. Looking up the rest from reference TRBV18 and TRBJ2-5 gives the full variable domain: NAGVMQNPRHLVRRRGQEARLRCSPMKGHSHVYWYRQLPEEGLKFMVYLQKENIIDESGMPKERFSAEFPKEGPSILRIQQVVRGDSAAYFCASSPRLSGANQETQYFGPGTRLLVL.